This is a list of T cell receptor beta chains from one sample in a study of blood T cell repertoires in COVID-19. Using immunoSEQ multiplex PCR, the repertoire was profiled, and TCRdb retains in-frame clones only, with some absent. The sample consists of 55,000 to 70,000 clones, roughly 81% of them appearing once. Sequenced: peripheral blood. Source of these receptors: an elderly man with acute or convalescent COVID-19. Both conserved end residues are part of each CDR3.

CDR3 protein: CASSTRGPTPDTQYF; V gene: TRBV27
CDR3 protein: CASSSRTGLSGNTIYF; V gene: TRBV3-1/TRBV3-2
CDR3 protein: CASSQDHRLGGIF; V gene: TRBV4-1
CDR3 protein: CASSVLGQGPDTQYF; V gene: TRBV2
CDR3 protein: CASSLFRGHEQYF; V gene: TRBV12-3/TRBV12-4
CDR3 protein: CASSEGTEAFF; V gene: TRBV11-2
CDR3 protein: CASSLPPLGGVTNEQFF; V gene: TRBV6-2/TRBV6-3
CDR3 protein: CAIRGSTATSGGAVYNEQFF; V gene: TRBV10-3
CDR3 protein: CASSSQGTDTQYF; V gene: TRBV11-3
CDR3 protein: CATRRLTSYNEQFF; V gene: TRBV27
CDR3 protein: CASSLVGVGETQYF; V gene: TRBV5-4
CDR3 protein: CASSSGTGARDNEQFF; V gene: TRBV7-8
CDR3 protein: CASSSGTGGYYEQYF; V gene: TRBV7-9
CDR3 protein: CASSSGLAGRGEQFF; V gene: TRBV7-7
CDR3 protein: CASSLVRNTGELFF; V gene: TRBV7-8
CDR3 protein: CASSYSGTVNTEAFF; V gene: TRBV6-2/TRBV6-3
CDR3 protein: CASSLEEGREKLFF; V gene: TRBV5-5
CDR3 protein: CATSGMTILEQFF; V gene: TRBV24-1
CDR3 protein: CASSLTSGYEQYF; V gene: TRBV28
CDR3 protein: CASSALSESETQYF; V gene: TRBV9
CDR3 protein: CASSLAGGTGANVLTF; V gene: TRBV5-4
CDR3 protein: CASLSPDREAGANVLTF; V gene: TRBV21-1
CDR3 protein: CASSMFLAGNPPYEQYF; V gene: TRBV19
CDR3 protein: CASSVGGLAETQYF; V gene: TRBV9
CDR3 protein: CASSHRLAGDSDTQYF; V gene: TRBV4-2
CDR3 protein: CASSIRQLNEKLFF; V gene: TRBV6-5
CDR3 protein: CASRPGHTNYGYTF; V gene: TRBV28
CDR3 protein: CSASRDHETGELFF; V gene: TRBV20-1
CDR3 protein: CASSLDRGVNTGELFF; V gene: TRBV7-3
CDR3 protein: CASSSTTSGGVSPDTQYF; V gene: TRBV7-9
CDR3 protein: CASSRRFTSPRTDTQYF; V gene: TRBV9
CDR3 protein: CASSWKLADTGELFF; V gene: TRBV4-3
CDR3 protein: CASSFLQGHEQYF; V gene: TRBV12-3/TRBV12-4
CDR3 protein: CASSPQGSYEQYF; V gene: TRBV5-6
CDR3 protein: CASSPRENTEAFF; V gene: TRBV6-5
CDR3 protein: CSVKGTASYGYTF; V gene: TRBV29-1
CDR3 protein: CASSPPGGYSPLHF; V gene: TRBV18
CDR3 protein: CSVLPHDRRDTEAFF; V gene: TRBV29-1
CDR3 protein: CASNNPGRAAEAFF; V gene: TRBV11-2
CDR3 protein: CASSLGHRGEAFF; V gene: TRBV3-1/TRBV3-2
CDR3 protein: CASSSAGATYNEQFF; V gene: TRBV2
CDR3 protein: CASSLAAGDEKLFF; V gene: TRBV5-4
CDR3 protein: CSVEESAGRVYEQYF; V gene: TRBV29-1
CDR3 protein: CASRTGTGLDQPQHF; V gene: TRBV5-1
CDR3 protein: CASRGTVGNTIYF; V gene: TRBV5-6
CDR3 protein: CASSQGRGSGGYTF; V gene: TRBV4-1
CDR3 protein: CASSLSTSGGQETQYF; V gene: TRBV7-9
CDR3 protein: CASSGTGGNEQFF; V gene: TRBV18
CDR3 protein: CSASGGQGSNQPQHF; V gene: TRBV20-1
CDR3 protein: CSASSPGGNEREVYNEQFF; V gene: TRBV20-1
CDR3 protein: CATSRVRGGETQYF; V gene: TRBV15
CDR3 protein: CASSIGISSYNEQFF; V gene: TRBV19
CDR3 protein: CASSLDPGGDTGELFF; V gene: TRBV18
CDR3 protein: CASSQEAGAGGEKLFF; V gene: TRBV4-3
CDR3 protein: CASSRETGEYGYTF; V gene: TRBV18
CDR3 protein: CASSRDRGSDTQYF; V gene: TRBV5-1
CDR3 protein: CAISDAGPSRGTTYEQYF; V gene: TRBV10-3